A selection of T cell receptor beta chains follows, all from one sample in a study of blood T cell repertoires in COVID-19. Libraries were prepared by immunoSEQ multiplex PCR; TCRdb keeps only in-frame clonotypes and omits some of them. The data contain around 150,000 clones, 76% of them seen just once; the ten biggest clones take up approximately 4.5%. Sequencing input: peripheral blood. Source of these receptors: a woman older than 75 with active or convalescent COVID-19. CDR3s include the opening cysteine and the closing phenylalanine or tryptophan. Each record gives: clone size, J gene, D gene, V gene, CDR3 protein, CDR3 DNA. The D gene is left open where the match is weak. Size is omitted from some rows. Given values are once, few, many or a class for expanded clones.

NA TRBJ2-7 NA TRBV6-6 CASSDVSGSAYEQYF TGTGCCAGCAGCGACGTGTCGGGATCGGCCTACGAGCAGTACTTC
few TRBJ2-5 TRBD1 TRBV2 CASRQGHSWETQYF TGTGCCAGCAGACAGGGGCACTCATGGGAGACCCAGTACTTC
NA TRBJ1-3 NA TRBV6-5 CASKTTFSGNTIYF TGTGCCAGCAAAACGACATTCTCTGGAAACACCATATATTTT
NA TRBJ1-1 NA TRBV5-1 CASSMLSRSTEAFF TGCGCCAGCAGTATGTTATCGAGGAGCACTGAAGCTTTCTTT
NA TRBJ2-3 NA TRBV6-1 CASSEVKTSTDTQYF TGTGCCAGCAGTGAAGTTAAGACTAGCACAGATACGCAGTATTTT
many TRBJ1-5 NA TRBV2 CASKAGARNQPQHF TGTGCCAGCAAGGCGGGGGCCCGCAATCAGCCCCAGCATTTT
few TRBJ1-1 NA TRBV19 CASSLFGAGTEAFF TGTGCCAGTAGCCTTTTTGGGGCGGGGACTGAAGCTTTCTTT
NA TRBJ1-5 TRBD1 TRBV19 CASSHPRDRVSLSNQPQHF TGTGCCAGTAGTCACCCCCGGGACAGGGTCAGTCTGAGCAATCAGCCCCAGCATTTT
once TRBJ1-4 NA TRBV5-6 CASSLTGMGTEKLFF TGTGCCAGCAGCTTAACAGGGATGGGCACTGAAAAACTGTTTTTT
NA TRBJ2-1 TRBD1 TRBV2 CASSETGDEQFF TGTGCCAGCAGTGAAACAGGGGATGAGCAGTTCTTC
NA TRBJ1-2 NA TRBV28 CASSLHPEHYGYTF TGTGCCAGCAGTTTGCATCCAGAACACTATGGCTACACCTTC
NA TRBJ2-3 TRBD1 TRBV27 CASSGDRNTQYF TGTGCCAGCAGTGGGGACAGGAATACGCAGTATTTT
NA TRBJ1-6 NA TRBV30 CAWERLVASPLHF TGTGCCTGGGAAAGACTTGTCGCTTCACCCCTCCACTTT
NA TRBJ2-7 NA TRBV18 CASSRQTYEQYF TGTGCCAGCTCACGGCAGACCTACGAGCAGTACTTC
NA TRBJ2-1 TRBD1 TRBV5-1 CASSFSDRAHEQFF TGCGCCAGCAGCTTTTCCGACAGGGCTCACGAGCAGTTCTTC
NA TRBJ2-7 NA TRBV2 CASSEGLTGRYF TGTGCCAGCAGTGAAGGCCTAACAGGGAGGTACTTC
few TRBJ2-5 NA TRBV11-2 CASSLASETQYF TGTGCCAGCAGCTTAGCCTCCGAGACCCAGTACTTC
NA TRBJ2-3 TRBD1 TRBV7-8 CASSMGQGATSTDTQYF TGTGCCAGCAGCATGGGACAGGGGGCAACGAGCACAGATACGCAGTATTTT
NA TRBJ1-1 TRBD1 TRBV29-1 CSVDDRGGTEAFF TGCAGCGTTGACGACAGGGGAGGAACTGAAGCTTTCTTT
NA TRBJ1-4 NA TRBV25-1 CASSESRGSTNEKLFF TGTGCCAGCAGTGAAAGCAGGGGATCAACTAATGAAAAACTGTTTTTT
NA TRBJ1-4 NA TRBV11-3 CASSAYPGEKLFF TGTGCCAGCAGCGCCTATCCAGGAGAAAAACTGTTTTTT
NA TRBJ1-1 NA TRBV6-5 CASSSLRASEAFF TGTGCCAGCAGTTCCCTGCGGGCTTCTGAAGCTTTCTTT